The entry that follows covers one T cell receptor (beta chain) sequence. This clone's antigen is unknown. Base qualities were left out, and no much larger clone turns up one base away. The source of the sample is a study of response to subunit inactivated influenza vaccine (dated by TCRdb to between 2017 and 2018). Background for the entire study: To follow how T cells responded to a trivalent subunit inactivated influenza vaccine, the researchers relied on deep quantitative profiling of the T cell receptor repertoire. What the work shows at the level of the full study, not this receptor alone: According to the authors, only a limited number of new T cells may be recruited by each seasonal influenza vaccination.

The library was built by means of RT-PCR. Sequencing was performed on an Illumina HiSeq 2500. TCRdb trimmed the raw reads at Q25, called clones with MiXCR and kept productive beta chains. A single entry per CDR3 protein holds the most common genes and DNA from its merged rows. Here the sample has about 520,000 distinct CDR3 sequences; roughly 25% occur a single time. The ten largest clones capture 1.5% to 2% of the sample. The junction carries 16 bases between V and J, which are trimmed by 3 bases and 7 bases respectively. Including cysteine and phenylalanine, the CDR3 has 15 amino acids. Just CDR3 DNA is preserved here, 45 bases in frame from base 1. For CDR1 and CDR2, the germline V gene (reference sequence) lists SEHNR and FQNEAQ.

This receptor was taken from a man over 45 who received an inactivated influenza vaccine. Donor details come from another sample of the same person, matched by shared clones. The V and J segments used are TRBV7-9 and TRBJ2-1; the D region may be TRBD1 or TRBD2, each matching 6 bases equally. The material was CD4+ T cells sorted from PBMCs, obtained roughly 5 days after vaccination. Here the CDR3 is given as CASSFWGARLNEQFF. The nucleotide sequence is TGTGCCAGCAGCTTTTGGGGGGCGCGTCTGAATGAGCAGTTCTTC.